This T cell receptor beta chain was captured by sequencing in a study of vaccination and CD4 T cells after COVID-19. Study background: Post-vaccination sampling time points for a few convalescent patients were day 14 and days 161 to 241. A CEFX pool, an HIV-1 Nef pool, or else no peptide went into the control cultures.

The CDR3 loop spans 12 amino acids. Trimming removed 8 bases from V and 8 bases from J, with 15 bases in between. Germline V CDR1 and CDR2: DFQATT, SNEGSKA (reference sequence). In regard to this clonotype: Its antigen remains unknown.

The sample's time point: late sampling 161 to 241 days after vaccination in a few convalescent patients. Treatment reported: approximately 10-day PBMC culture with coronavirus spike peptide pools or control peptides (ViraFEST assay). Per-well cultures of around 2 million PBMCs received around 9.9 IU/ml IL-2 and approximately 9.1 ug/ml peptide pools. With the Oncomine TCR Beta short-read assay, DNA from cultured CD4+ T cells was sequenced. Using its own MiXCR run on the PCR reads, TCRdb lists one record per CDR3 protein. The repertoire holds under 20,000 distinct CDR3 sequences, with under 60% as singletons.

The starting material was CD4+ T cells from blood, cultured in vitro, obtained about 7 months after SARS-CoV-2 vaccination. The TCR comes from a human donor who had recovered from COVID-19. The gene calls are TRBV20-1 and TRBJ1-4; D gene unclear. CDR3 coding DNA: TGCAGTCCCCGGGTTCGGAGCGAAAAACTGTTTTTT. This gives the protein CSPRVRSEKLFF.